This T cell receptor beta chain is drawn from a study of cytomegalovirus exposure and HLA in healthy donors. Between the trimmed V and J ends, which lost 1 base and 14 bases, there was a span of 18 bases. Germline V gives CDR1 SNHLY, CDR2 FYNNEI. This CDR3 is built from 15 residues. The PCR was carried out with 60 Vbeta primers and 13 Jbeta primers. The method was immunoSEQ multiplex PCR; TCRdb's version includes in-frame clones alone and lacks a portion of them. The data hold 95,000 to 150,000 clones, with 81% observed a single time. This chain links TRBV2 with TRBJ1-6; no clear D. Sequences were obtained from PBMCs. The TCR originated in a man aged 18 to 29 in good health and CMV-seropositive. The CDR3 loop reads CASSEGWAAKVALHF. CDR3 in DNA: TGTGCCAGCAGTGAAGGGTGGGCTGCTAAGGTGGCCCTCCACTTT.